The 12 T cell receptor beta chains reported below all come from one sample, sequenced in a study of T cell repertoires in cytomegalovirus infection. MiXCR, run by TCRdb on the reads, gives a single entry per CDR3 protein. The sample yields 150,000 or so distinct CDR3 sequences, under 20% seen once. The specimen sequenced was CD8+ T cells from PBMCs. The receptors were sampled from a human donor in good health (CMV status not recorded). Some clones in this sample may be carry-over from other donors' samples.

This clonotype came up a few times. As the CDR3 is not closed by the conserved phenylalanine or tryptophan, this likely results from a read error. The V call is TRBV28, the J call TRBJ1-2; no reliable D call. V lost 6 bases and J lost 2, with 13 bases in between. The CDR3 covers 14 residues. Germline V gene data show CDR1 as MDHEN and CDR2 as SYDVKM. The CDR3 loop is CASSAHGENYGYTC. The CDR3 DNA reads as TGTGCCAGCAGCGCCCACGGGGAGAACTATGGCTACACCTGC.

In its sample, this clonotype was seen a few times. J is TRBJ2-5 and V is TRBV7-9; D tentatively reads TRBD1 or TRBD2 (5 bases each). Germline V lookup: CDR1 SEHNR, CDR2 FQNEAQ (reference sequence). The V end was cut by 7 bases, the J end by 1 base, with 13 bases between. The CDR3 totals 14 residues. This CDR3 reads CASNAAGTQETQYF. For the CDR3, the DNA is TGTGCCAGCAACGCGGCCGGGACCCAAGAGACCCAGTACTTC.

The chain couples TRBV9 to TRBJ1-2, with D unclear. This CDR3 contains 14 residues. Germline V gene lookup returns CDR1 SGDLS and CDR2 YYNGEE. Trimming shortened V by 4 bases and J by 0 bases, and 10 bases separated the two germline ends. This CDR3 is CASSPFGSNYGYTF. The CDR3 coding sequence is TGTGCCAGCAGCCCGTTTGGTTCTAACTATGGCTACACCTTC.

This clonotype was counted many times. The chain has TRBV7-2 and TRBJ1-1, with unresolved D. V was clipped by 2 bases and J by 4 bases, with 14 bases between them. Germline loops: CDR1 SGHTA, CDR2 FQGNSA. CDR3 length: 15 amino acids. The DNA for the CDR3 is TGTGCCAGCAGCTTAAATACCGGAAGGACCACTGAAGCTTTCTTT. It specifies CASSLNTGRTTEAFF. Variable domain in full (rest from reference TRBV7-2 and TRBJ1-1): GAGVSQSPSNKVTEKGKDVELRCDPISGHTALYWYRQSLGQGLEFLIYFQGNSAPDKSGLPSDRFSAERTGGSVSTLTIQRTQQEDSAVYLCASSLNTGRTTEAFFGQGTRLTVV.

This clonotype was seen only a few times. In nucleotides, the CDR3 is TGTGCCAGCAGCGCCGGGACAGGGCCTTACGAGCAGTACTTC. It specifies CASSAGTGPYEQYF. The chain combines TRBV9 with TRBJ2-7, with 9 bases lining up with TRBD1. Unmatched junction bases numbered 5, after V lost 3 bases and J lost 4 bases. CDR3 length: 14 amino acids. Per germline, CDR1 SGDLS and CDR2 YYNGEE.

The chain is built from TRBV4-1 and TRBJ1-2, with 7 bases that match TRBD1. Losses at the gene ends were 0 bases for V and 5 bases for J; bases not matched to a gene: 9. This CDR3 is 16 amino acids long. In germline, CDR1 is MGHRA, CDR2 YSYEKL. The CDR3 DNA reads TGCGCCAGCAGCCAAGACTCGACAGGGCGAGGGTATGGCTACACCTTC. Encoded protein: CASSQDSTGRGYGYTF.

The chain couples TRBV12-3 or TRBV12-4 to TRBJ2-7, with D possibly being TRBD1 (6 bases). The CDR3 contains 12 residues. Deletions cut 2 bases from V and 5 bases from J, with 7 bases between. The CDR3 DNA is TGTGCCAGCAGTTTACAGGGGAACGAGCAGTACTTC. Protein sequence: CASSLQGNEQYF.

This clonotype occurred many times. The CDR3 protein is CASSPWGVLSYEQYF. CDR3 nucleotide sequence: TGTGCCAGCAGCCCCTGGGGGGTCCTCTCCTACGAGCAGTACTTC. V is TRBV7-2 and J is TRBJ2-7, with a weak D call TRBD2 (6 bases). The CDR3 has 15 amino acids. Germline loops: CDR1 SGHTA, CDR2 FQGNSA. The V end was cut by 5 bases, the J end by 0 bases, with 14 bases between.

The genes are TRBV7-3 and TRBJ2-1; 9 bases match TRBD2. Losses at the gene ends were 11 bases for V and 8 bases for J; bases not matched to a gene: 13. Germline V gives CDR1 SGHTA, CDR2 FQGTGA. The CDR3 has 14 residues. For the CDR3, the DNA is TGTGCCTCCCAGGGCGGGGGGGTATTAGATGAGCAGTTCTTC. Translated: CASQGGGVLDEQFF.

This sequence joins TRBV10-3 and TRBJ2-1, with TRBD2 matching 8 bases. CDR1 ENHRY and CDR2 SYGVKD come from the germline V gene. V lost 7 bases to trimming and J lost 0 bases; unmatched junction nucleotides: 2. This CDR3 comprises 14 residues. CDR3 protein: CAITSGSSYNEQFF. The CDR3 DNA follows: TGTGCCATCACGAGCGGGAGCTCCTACAATGAGCAGTTCTTC.

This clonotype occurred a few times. CDR3 sequence reads: CASSLFSGRALNTGELFF. CDR3 coding DNA: TGTGCCAGCAGTTTATTTAGCGGGAGGGCCTTGAACACCGGGGAGCTGTTTTTT. This chain links TRBV28 with TRBJ2-2, with TRBD2 matching over 11 bases. Germline CDR1 reads MDHEN; CDR2 reads SYDVKM. The CDR3 sequence is 18 residues long. V shed 1 base, J shed 1 base, and the junction held 5 bases outside the gene matches.

CDR3 loop: CASRTGSTDTQYF. The DNA for the CDR3 is TGTGCCAGTCGGACAGGGAGCACAGATACGCAGTATTTT. V and J are TRBV11-2 and TRBJ2-3; the match to TRBD1 covers 8 bases. This CDR3 is built from 13 residues. Looked up from germline, CDR1 is SGHAT and CDR2 is FQNNGV. V was clipped by 9 bases and J by 0 bases; unmatched bases: 2.